This T cell receptor beta chain was retrieved from a study of technical replicates of blood from a handful of donors. The CDR3 extends over 17 amino acids. V was pared by 10 bases and J by 0 bases, with 19 bases between. Germline CDR1 and CDR2: SEHNR and FQNEAQ (reference sequence). Only in-frame clones appear in the TCRdb table, and some are missing; sequencing was by immunoSEQ multiplex PCR. Altogether approximately 77,000 clones are present, 94% being singletons, with the ten largest covering under 0.5%. Sequenced: T cells isolated from PBMCs. The chain carries TRBV7-9 and TRBJ2-6; tentative D call: TRBD2 (6 bases). This receptor was taken from a human donor in good health. CDR3 region: CATQMIAENSGANVLTF. In DNA form, the CDR3 reads TGTGCCACCCAAATGATAGCGGAAAACTCTGGGGCCAACGTCCTGACTTTC.